These 9 T cell receptor beta chains share one sample of origin, sequenced in a study of T cell responses to AZD1222 COVID-19 vaccine. Here immunoSEQ multiplex PCR was the method, and the copy in TCRdb shows in-frame clones only, minus some. The data show under 200,000 clones, roughly 92% seen once. The sequences come from peripheral blood, collected on day 0 of AZD1222 vaccination. Receptors were obtained from an adult in good health.

This clone appeared a few times. The V call is TRBV12-5, the J call TRBJ2-2; D gene uncertain. Per germline, CDR1 LGHNT and CDR2 FRNRAP. This CDR3 contains 15 residues. Trimming shortened V by 6 bases and J by 0 bases, and 11 bases separated the two germline ends. The CDR3 spells CASGQGWANTGELFF. The CDR3 DNA reads as TGTGCTAGTGGGCAAGGGTGGGCGAACACCGGGGAGCTGTTTTTT.

The chain employs TRBV7-9 and TRBJ2-1; either TRBD1 or TRBD2 may supply D (5 bases each). This CDR3 has 13 residues. From germline, CDR1 is SEHNR and CDR2 FQNEAQ (reference sequence). V was clipped by 5 bases and J by 8 bases, with 13 bases between them. The CDR3 spells CASSPDLGDEQFF. The CDR3, as DNA: TGTGCCAGCAGCCCGGACCTGGGGGATGAGCAGTTCTTC.

The chain uses TRBV29-1 and TRBJ2-3; D may be TRBD2 (5 bases). V lost 4 bases and J lost 6, with 14 bases in between. CDR3 length: 13 amino acids. The V gene's germline CDR1 is SQVTM and CDR2 ANQGSEA. The CDR3 DNA reads as TGCAGCGTTGCCCCAACGGGGTCTGATACGCAGTATTTT. This translates into CSVAPTGSDTQYF.

This clone has a handful of counts. This CDR3 reads CASRQQGSQPQHF. The CDR3 bases are TGTGCCAGCAGGCAGCAGGGCAGTCAGCCCCAGCATTTT. V gene TRBV27 combines with J gene TRBJ1-5, with D possibly matching TRBD1 (5 bases). Germline V gene data show CDR1 as MNHEY and CDR2 as SMNVEV (reference sequence). V lost 6 bases, J lost 6 bases, and 12 bases lay in between. This CDR3 has 13 residues.

The V call is TRBV7-6, the J call TRBJ1-2; TRBD1 agrees at 8 bases. V gave up 1 base and J gave up 0 bases; unmatched junction bases: 7. This CDR3 comprises 17 residues. Germline lookup yields CDR1 SGHVS and CDR2 FNYEAQ. CDR3 sequence reads: CASSLGGGTGSNYGYTF. DNA of the CDR3: TGTGCCAGCAGCTTAGGGGGCGGGACAGGATCTAACTATGGCTACACCTTC.

The chain has TRBV5-1 and TRBJ2-3; 9 bases match TRBD2. Germline V gives CDR1 SGHRS, CDR2 YFSETQ. This CDR3 is built from 16 residues. Trimming cost V 0 bases and J 7 bases; bases outside gene matches: 9. Written as DNA, the CDR3 is TGCGCCAGCAGCTTGGTAGCGACTAGCGGTATGAATACGCAGTATTTT. This translates into CASSLVATSGMNTQYF.

This sequence joins TRBV2 and TRBJ2-5; 10 bases agree with TRBD1. Trimming at V came to 9 bases and at J to 4 bases, leaving 5 bases not matched to a gene. This CDR3 contains 13 residues. Germline lookup yields CDR1 SNHLY and CDR2 FYNNEI. For the CDR3, the DNA is TGTGCCAGGACGACAGGGGGCTTAGAGACCCAGTACTTC. Translating it yields CARTTGGLETQYF.

This chain joins TRBV6-6 and TRBJ1-4; D gene unclear. V lost 8 bases, J lost 0 bases, and 10 bases lay in between. This CDR3 contains 14 residues. CDR1 is MNHNY, CDR2 SVGAGI, per germline (reference sequence). The CDR3 reads CASSKHSTNEKLFF. CDR3 in DNA: TGTGCCAGCTCCAAGCATTCAACTAATGAAAAACTGTTTTTT.

J is TRBJ1-1 and V is TRBV5-1; the D gene is possibly TRBD1 (6 bases). This CDR3 comprises 12 residues. Germline CDR1 SGHRS, CDR2 YFSETQ. Trimming removed 2 bases from V and 6 bases from J, with 8 bases in between. CDR3 nucleotide sequence: TGCGCCAGCAGCTTTAACAGGGCTGAAGCTTTCTTT. Protein sequence: CASSFNRAEAFF.